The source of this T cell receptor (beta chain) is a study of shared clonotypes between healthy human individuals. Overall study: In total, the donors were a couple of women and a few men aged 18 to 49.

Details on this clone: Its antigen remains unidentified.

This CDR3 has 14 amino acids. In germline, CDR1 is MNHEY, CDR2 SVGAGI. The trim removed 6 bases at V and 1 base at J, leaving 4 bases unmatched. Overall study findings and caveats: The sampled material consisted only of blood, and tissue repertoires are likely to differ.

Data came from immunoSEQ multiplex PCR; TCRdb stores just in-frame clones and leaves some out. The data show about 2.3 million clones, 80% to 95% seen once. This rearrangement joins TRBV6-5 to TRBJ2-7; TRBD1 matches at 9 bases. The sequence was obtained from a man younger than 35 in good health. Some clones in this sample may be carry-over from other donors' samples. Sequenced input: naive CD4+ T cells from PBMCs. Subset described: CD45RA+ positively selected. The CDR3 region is CASSLTGGSYEQYF. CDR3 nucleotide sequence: TGTGCCAGCAGCCTGACAGGGGGTTCCTACGAGCAGTACTTC.